The source of this T cell receptor (beta chain) is a study of beta chain features in type 1 diabetes. Study details: The examined sorted cells totaled some 99 million across samples. Study-wide findings and caveats: Within the patient group, naive, central memory and Treg TCRB repertoires appeared more similar to each other than within healthy donors. VDJ junctions sequenced from type 1 diabetes patients showed fewer insertions and more deletions.

The authors reverse transcribed all of the isolated RNA, so sequencing captured expressed TCRB transcripts. Here immunoSEQ multiplex PCR was the method, and the copy in TCRdb shows in-frame clones only, minus some. The data hold tens of thousands of clones, with under 35% observed a single time. A note on this clone: Its antigen is not identified.

Stem cell-like memory, regulatory, central memory and naive CD4+ cells were sorted via CD45RO/CCR7/CD25/CD127/CD95/CD27. Trimming pared 1 base from V and 0 bases from J, leaving 10 bases between. The CDR3 length is 15 residues. Germline-derived CDR1 and CDR2 are SGHTA and FQGNSA. V and J are TRBV7-2 and TRBJ2-7; D is unclear. The source is a woman between 18 and 29 years old in good health. The sequenced sample consisted of stem cell memory CD4+ T cells from blood. The CDR3 reads CASSLGQALSYEQYF. CDR3 sequence (DNA): TGTGCCAGCAGCTTAGGCCAGGCTCTCTCCTACGAGCAGTACTTC.